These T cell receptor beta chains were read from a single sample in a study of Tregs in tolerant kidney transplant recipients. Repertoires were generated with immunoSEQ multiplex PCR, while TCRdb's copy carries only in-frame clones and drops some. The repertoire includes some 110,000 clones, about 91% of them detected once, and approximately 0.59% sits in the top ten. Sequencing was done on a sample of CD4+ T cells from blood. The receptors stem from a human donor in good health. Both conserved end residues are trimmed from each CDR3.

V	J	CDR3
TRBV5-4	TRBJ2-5	ASSLAALATETQY
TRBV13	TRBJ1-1	ASLLTANTEAF
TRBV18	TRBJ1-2	ASSPSGPNYGYT
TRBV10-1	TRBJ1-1	ASSGIPHDRGVTEAF
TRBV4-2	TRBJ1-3	ASSQEGRLSGNTIY
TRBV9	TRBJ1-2	ASSVVRAPYGYT
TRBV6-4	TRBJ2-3	ASSISGDTDTQY
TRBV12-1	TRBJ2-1	ASSFSGRGNEQF
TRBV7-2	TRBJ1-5	ASRLGLYPVLDQPQH
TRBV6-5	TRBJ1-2	ASSWGENYGYT
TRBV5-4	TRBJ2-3	ASSPSGGAGTDTQY
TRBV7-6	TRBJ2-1	ASSFRTSGRAQGGHNEQF
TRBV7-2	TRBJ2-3	ASSRLASGPDTQY
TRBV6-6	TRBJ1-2	ASSAQGLRGYGYT
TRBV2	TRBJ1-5	ASSIREGNQPQH
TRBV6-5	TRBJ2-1	ASSYPGLAGGSEQF
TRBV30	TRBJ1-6	AWSQGAGTWSPLH
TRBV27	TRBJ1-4	ASSSQTGVNEKLF
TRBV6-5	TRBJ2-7	ASSYSRRPSYEQY
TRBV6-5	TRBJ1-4	ASSYAGAKANEKLF
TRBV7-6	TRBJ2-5	ASSLFGTSGSETQY
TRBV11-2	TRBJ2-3	ASSLVSGFTDTQY
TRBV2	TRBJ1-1	ASTPHGTRNTEAF
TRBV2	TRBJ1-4	ASSEREKLF
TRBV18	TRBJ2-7	ASSPLSRGVHEQY
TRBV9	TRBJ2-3	ASSVTSGKTDTQY
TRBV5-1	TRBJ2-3	ASSLDEGRTDTQY
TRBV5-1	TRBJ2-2	ASSYSNTGELF
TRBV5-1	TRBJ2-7	ASSSDSASYEQY
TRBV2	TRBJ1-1	ASSGDLNTEAF
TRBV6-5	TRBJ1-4	ASSSDRGNEKLF
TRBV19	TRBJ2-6	ASSIGGGYFSAGANVLT
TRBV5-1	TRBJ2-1	ASSPLGGDEEQF
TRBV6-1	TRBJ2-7	ASSERQRGNYEQY
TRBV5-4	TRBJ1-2	ASSRGQVNYGYT
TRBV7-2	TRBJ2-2	ASSLMALGELF
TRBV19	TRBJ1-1	ASSIRAGYGTEAF
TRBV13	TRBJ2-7	ASSKPWRLAVTYEQY
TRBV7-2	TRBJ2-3	ASSTQTGTDTQY
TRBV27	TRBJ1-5	ASSFRQGAIQPQH
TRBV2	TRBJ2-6	ASLAGGAARANVLT
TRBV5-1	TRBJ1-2	ASSLATGFYYGYT
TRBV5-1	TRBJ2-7	ASSPGTSYHRRHEQY
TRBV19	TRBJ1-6	ASSTRRTGNNSPLH
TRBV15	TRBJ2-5	ATSRPSGASGTQY
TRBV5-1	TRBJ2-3	ASRSGGASDTQY
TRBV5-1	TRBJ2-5	ASSLAASGQETQY
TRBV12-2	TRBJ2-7	ASRLALTSGRPTYEQY
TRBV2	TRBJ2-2	ASSTRTSGGAGELF
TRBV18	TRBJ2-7	ASSPPIASGNFGEQY
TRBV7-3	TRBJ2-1	ASSPNGQPWNEQF